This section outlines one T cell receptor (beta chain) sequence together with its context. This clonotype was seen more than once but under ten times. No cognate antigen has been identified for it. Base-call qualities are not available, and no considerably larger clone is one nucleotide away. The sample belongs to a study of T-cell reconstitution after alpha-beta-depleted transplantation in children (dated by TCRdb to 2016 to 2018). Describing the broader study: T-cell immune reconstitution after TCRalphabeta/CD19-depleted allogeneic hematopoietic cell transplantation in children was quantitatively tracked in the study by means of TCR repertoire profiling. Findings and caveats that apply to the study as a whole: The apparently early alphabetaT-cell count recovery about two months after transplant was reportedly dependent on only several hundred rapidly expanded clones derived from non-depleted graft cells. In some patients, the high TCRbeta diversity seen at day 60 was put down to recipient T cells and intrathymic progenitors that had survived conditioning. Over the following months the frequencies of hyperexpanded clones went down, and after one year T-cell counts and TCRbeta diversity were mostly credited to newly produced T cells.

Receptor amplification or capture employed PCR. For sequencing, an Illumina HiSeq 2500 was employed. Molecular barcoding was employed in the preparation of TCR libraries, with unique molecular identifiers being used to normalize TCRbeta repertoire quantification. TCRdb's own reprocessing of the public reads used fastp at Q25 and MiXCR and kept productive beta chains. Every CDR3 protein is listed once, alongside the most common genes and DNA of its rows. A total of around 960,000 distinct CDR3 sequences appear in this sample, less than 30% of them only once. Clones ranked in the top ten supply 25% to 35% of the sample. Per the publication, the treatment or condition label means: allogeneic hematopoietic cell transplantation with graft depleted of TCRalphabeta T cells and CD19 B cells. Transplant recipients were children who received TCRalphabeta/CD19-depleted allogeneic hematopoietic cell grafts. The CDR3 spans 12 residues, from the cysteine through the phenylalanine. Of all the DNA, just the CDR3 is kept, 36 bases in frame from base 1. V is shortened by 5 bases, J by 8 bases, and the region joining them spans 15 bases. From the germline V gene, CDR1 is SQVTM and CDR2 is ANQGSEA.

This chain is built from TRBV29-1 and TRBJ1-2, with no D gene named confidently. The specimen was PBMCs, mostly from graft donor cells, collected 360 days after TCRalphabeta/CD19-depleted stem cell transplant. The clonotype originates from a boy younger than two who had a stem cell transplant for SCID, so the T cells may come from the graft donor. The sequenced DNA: TGCAGCGTTTCGTTCTCAAACGGGGGCTACACCTTC. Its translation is CSVSFSNGGYTF.